Below, one T cell receptor beta chain is given with its context. There is no known antigen for this receptor. No much larger clone is present one base from it, and per-base qualities are unavailable. The sample holds other DNA sequences that translate to the same CDR3. CD8 naive samples consisted of CD45RO-negative cells that were positively selected for CCR7, yielding a CD45RA+CCR7+ population without TemRA cells. The donors were healthy, HIV-negative adults who had no recently reported acute infections or vaccinations. Only Caucasian adults living in Nashville, Tennessee, USA were represented among the donors. Blood was collected by leukapheresis, and PBMCs were isolated by Ficoll-Histopaque density gradient centrifugation and then cryopreserved in liquid nitrogen vapor phase. Analytical flow cytometry was used to check the purity and quantity of each magnetically sorted T cell population. Genomic DNA was isolated from each sorted fraction and quantified by UV absorbance on a Nanodrop 2000c.

TCR CDR3 regions were amplified from genomic DNA by multiplex PCR using the deep immunoSEQ assay. Extracted genomic DNA from each cell subset was spread evenly across all wells of several immunoSEQ 96-well plates, with each plate serving as a replicate. For sorted subsets, each replicate PCR was loaded with 200 ng genomic DNA, equivalent to approximately 27,000 T cell genomes. The purified libraries were quantified using a Qubit 3.0 fluorometer, sized with a Bioanalyzer 2100, and then quantified again using the KAPA Library Quantification kit. A separate single-read 150-cycle Illumina NextSeq 550 flow cell was used to sequence each immunoSEQ 96-well plate. Per the source publication's procedure: Because the immunoSEQ output held only junctional sequences and lacked quality scores, the filtering could not match the filtering applied to full-length reads. To assign V/J genes and CDR3, sequences were annotated against IMGT germline references using PyIR, a Python wrapper for IgBLAST v1.9. Reads were filtered out if the reads had weak V/J assignments (E-value above 1e-6), no CDR3, stop codons, out-of-frame junctions, or ambiguous translated residues. V3J clonotypes were defined as sequences sharing an identical inferred V gene, J gene, and CDR3 amino acid sequence. The percentage overlap between two repertoires was calculated by dividing the number of shared unique clonotypes by the size of the smaller repertoire. Three approaches were used to assess repertoire richness: RTK rarefaction, the Chao1 estimator, and Recon v2.1 estimates of unobserved clonotypes. Generation probabilities were computed with OLGA for all TCRbeta clonotypes obtained by the gDNA method from several donors. This is the immuneACCESS table as TCRdb keeps it, with only in-frame sequences that have V and J called. A part of the clones is gone; compared with another copy, unresolved V genes explain less than half, and the rest is unexplained. V and J calls and clone size are those listed in that table; D and trimming were worked out from the DNA. Recorded for this sample are about 1,800,000 clones; about 95% of them occurred a single time. Together, the top ten hold under 1.5% of the sample.

This sample is part of a study of shared clonotypes between healthy human individuals (TCRdb year 2020). Regarding the complete study: The cohort comprised two women and a few men aged 18 to 49 years. For each donor, CD4 naive and CD4 memory were each given three plates, CD8 naive was given two plates, and CD8 memory was given one plate. To estimate repertoire size and how much clonotype sharing occurs between individuals, the study deeply sequenced the blood TCR repertoires of about 5 healthy adults. Different laboratories and diverse techniques were used to prepare libraries and sequence TCR repertoires, to increase sequencing depth and limit assay-specific biases. Each donor's leukapheresis produced roughly between roughly 0.85 and 10 billion PBMCs. Paper-wide results and their limitations: About 5% of naive CD4, 3% to 4% of naive CD8, around 2.3% of memory CD4, and approximately 0.39% of memory CD8 clonotypes were shared across several donors. Higher generation probabilities were observed for clonotypes shared by all four sorted-subset donors than for non-shared clonotypes. Because the study included only a small number of donors, the genetic and exposure-history diversity represented was limited. Naive subsets generally had larger estimated clonotype richness than memory subsets. Even with the large sequencing depth, rarefaction of the sorted-subset datasets indicated that sequencing was incomplete. Based on pairwise subsampling, the degree of clonotype sharing among donors was expected to be affected by sequencing depth. Sampling was limited to blood, and TCR repertoires in tissue likely differ from TCR repertoires in blood.

CDR1 GTSNPN and CDR2 SVGIG were looked up in the germline V gene (reference sequence). The junction shows trimming of 0 bases on V and 0 bases on J, plus 10 bases between the germline ends. There are 15 amino acids in the CDR3, from cysteine to phenylalanine inclusive. Only CDR3 DNA is held: 45 bases, read in frame from base 1. This receptor was identified in a man younger than 35 in good health. Sequencing input: naive CD8+ T cells sorted from blood. Taken with the paper, the label for cell subset or site translates to: CD45RA+CCR7+. In this chain, TRBV30 is recombined with TRBJ2-3; TRBD1 might be the D gene, on 6 matching bases. The DNA sequence is TGTGCCTGGAGTGTAGGGGGATCTAGCACAGATACGCAGTATTTT. The resulting protein is CAWSVGGSSTDTQYF.